This T cell receptor beta chain was documented in a study of shared T cell receptors in the human thymus. Trimming cost V 0 bases and J 4 bases; bases outside gene matches: 10. This CDR3 has 18 amino acids. Germline V CDR1 and CDR2: MGHRA, YSYEKL. The repertoire was sequenced with immunoSEQ multiplex PCR; TCRdb's copy has only in-frame clones and lacks some. The table lists approximately 730,000 clones, 70% to 90% of them singletons, with under 0.012% in the top ten. This sample was also put to use in a study of human thymus T cells. As reported in that work: Thymus tissue was removed during corrective cardiac surgery.

This sequence originates from a girl less than two years old with a congenital heart defect. The source material was thymocytes. The chain uses TRBV4-1 and TRBJ2-3; 10 nucleotides match TRBD2. The CDR3 here is CASSQEGLAGAPPDTQYF. The CDR3 DNA follows: TGCGCCAGCAGCCAAGAGGGGCTAGCGGGGGCCCCCCCAGATACGCAGTATTTT.